One and the same sample provided the 10 T cell receptor beta chains below, sequenced in a study of blood T cell repertoires in COVID-19. This table comes from immunoSEQ multiplex PCR, and its TCRdb copy is limited to in-frame clones, with some not included. The sample has hundreds of thousands of clones; roughly 90% are singletons. Sequencing used PBMCs or T cells enriched from blood (not recorded which). The receptors derive from a woman younger than 45 with acute COVID-19.

The CDR3 bases are TGCAGCGTGCAGACAGGGGTCTATGGCTACACCTTC. This translates into CSVQTGVYGYTF. This chain connects TRBV29-1 to TRBJ1-2; 8 bases line up with TRBD1. CDR3 length equals 12 residues. J gave up 4 bases and V 6 bases, and 4 bases lay outside the gene matches. The germline V gene has CDR1 SQVTM and CDR2 ANQGSEA. Supplemented by reference TRBV29-1 and TRBJ1-2, the full variable domain reads SAVISQKPSRDICQRGTSLTIQCQVDSQVTMMFWYRQQPGQSLTLIATANQGSEATYESGFVIDKFPISRPNLTFSTLTVSNMSPEDSSIYLCSVQTGVYGYTFGSGTRLTVV.

V and J are TRBV20-1 and TRBJ2-3; a possible D gene is TRBD1 (6 bases). Germline V CDR1 and CDR2: DFQATT, SNEGSKA (reference sequence). This CDR3 region has 15 residues. V was trimmed by 3 bases and J by 0 bases, leaving 13 bases between them. CDR3: CSASRQVASTDTQYF. CDR3 bases: TGCAGTGCTAGTCGACAGGTCGCTAGCACAGATACGCAGTATTTT.

The chain couples TRBV2 to TRBJ1-3, with 9 positions matching TRBD1. CDR3 length: 17 amino acids. The germline CDR1 and CDR2 sequences are SNHLY and FYNNEI. With V trimmed by 0 bases and J by 4 bases, 7 bases remained unmatched. The CDR3 sequence: CASSEALGQGRGNTIYF. DNA for the CDR3: TGTGCCAGCAGTGAAGCGCTTGGACAGGGGCGAGGAAACACCATATATTTT.

The chain has TRBV2 and TRBJ2-3; 10 bases match TRBD1. The V gene end was trimmed by 3 bases and the J gene end by 2 bases; junction bases not matched to a gene: 5. The CDR3 is 16 amino acids. The germline V gene encodes CDR1 SNHLY and CDR2 FYNNEI. The CDR3 DNA reads TGTGCCAGCAGTGACGACAGGGGGCGAGACACAGATACGCAGTATTTT. As protein: CASSDDRGRDTDTQYF.

This clone was seen only a few times. The J gene is TRBJ1-5, the V gene TRBV6-1; D not resolved. Trimming removed 3 bases at V and 4 bases at J, with 7 bases between. This CDR3 has 13 amino acids. CDR1 and CDR2 from the germline V gene are MNHNS and SASEGT. The CDR3 spells CASSDAINQPQHF. In DNA form, the CDR3 reads TGTGCCAGCAGTGACGCTATAAATCAGCCCCAGCATTTT.

The genes are TRBV7-3 and TRBJ2-1; D is undetermined. The CDR3 totals 14 residues. Between the trimmed V and J ends, which lost 2 bases and 8 bases, there was a span of 13 bases. Germline V gene sequence: CDR1 SGHTA, CDR2 FQGTGA. The CDR3 DNA reads as TGTGCCAGCAGCTTATCGGATAGACTCGATGAGCAGTTCTTC. Translation: CASSLSDRLDEQFF.

The V and J genes are TRBV19 and TRBJ1-2, with D perhaps TRBD1 (6 bases). In germline, CDR1 is LNHDA, CDR2 SQIVND (reference sequence). The V end was cut by 6 bases, the J end by 4 bases, with 18 bases between. CDR3 length: 15 amino acids. The CDR3 region has the DNA TGTGCCAGTAGAGGCGGACAGTATCGGGGCTATGGCTACACCTTC. Residues: CASRGGQYRGYGYTF.

This chain uses TRBV29-1 with TRBJ1-1; D ambiguous. Trimming stripped 0 bases from V and 1 base from J, with 6 bases between. Germline V CDR1 and CDR2: SQVTM, ANQGSEA. There are 13 residues in the CDR3. CDR3 coding DNA: TGCAGCGTTGAAGATTACAGGAACACTGAAGCTTTCTTT. Protein product: CSVEDYRNTEAFF.

This clone was seen only a few times. The chain is built from TRBV6-5 and TRBJ2-7; TRBD1 matches at 9 bases. Germline V gives CDR1 MNHEY, CDR2 SVGAGI. V lost 2 bases to trimming and J lost 7 bases; unmatched junction nucleotides: 6. The CDR3 has 14 residues. CDR3: CASSYGTGLGEQYF. CDR3 DNA sequence: TGTGCCAGCAGTTACGGGACAGGGTTGGGGGAGCAGTACTTC.

This chain links TRBV29-1 with TRBJ2-7; 9 positions match TRBD2. CDR1 and CDR2 (germline): SQVTM, ANQGSEA. Losses at the gene ends were 7 bases for V and 5 bases for J; bases not matched to a gene: 12. The CDR3 is 14 residues long. CDR3: CSAYLAGAGDEQYF. CDR3 sequence (DNA): TGCAGCGCCTACTTAGCGGGAGCGGGGGACGAGCAGTACTTC.